A single sample gave rise to the 16 T cell receptor beta chains below, sequenced in a study of blood T cell repertoires in COVID-19. Clones were sequenced by immunoSEQ multiplex PCR, and TCRdb holds only the in-frame ones, with some missing. The sample lists about 200,000 clones, roughly three quarters occurring once. Sequencing was carried out using peripheral blood. Receptors were obtained from a woman aged 40 to 55 with COVID-19, enrolled during active disease.

V gene TRBV5-1 combines with J gene TRBJ2-5, with 10 bases identical to TRBD2. The CDR3 sequence is 16 residues long. Losses at the gene ends were 0 bases for V and 1 base for J; bases not matched to a gene: 3. Germline V lookup: CDR1 SGHRS, CDR2 YFSETQ. CDR3 residues: CASSLVSSGGQETQYF. For the CDR3, the DNA is TGCGCCAGCAGCTTGGTTTCTAGCGGGGGCCAAGAGACCCAGTACTTC.

In nucleotides, the CDR3 is TGCGCCAGCAGTGATTGGGCTAGCGGGAGCTACGAGCAGTACTTC. Translated, it gives CASSDWASGSYEQYF. This chain connects TRBV10-2 to TRBJ2-7; 10 positions match TRBD2. Trimming at V came to 3 bases and at J to 3 bases, leaving 5 bases not matched to a gene. This CDR3 is built from 15 residues. CDR1 and CDR2 (germline): WSHSY, SAAADI.

This chain links TRBV11-1 with TRBJ2-5; D not resolved. Germline assignment: CDR1 SGHAT and CDR2 FQDESV (reference sequence). CDR3 length equals 12 residues. The V gene lost 5 bases and the J gene lost 5 bases, with 9 bases spanning the gap. The DNA of the CDR3 is TGTGCCAGCAGCCTCGTCTCTGAGACCCAGTACTTC. Its translation is CASSLVSETQYF.

The rearrangement joins TRBV5-5 to TRBJ1-1; D is possibly TRBD1 (5 bases). With 1 base removed from V and 3 bases from J, the gap between germline ends came to 7 bases. Germline CDR1 is SGHKS and CDR2 is YYEKEE (reference sequence). This CDR3 has 13 residues. The CDR3 DNA follows: TGTGCCAGCAGCTTGTGGGGGGACACTGAAGCTTTCTTT. Its protein is CASSLWGDTEAFF.

The chain employs TRBV6-5 and TRBJ2-2; a possible D gene is TRBD1 (6 bases). V shed 6 bases and J shed 1 base, with 9 bases lying between them. The CDR3 extends over 14 amino acids. Germline CDR1 is MNHEY and CDR2 is SVGAGI. CDR3 sequence reads: CASRPTGNTGELFF. CDR3 in DNA: TGTGCCAGCAGGCCGACAGGGAACACCGGGGAGCTGTTTTTT.

The chain recombines TRBV5-4 with TRBJ2-2, with D possibly being TRBD1 (5 bases). Between the trimmed V and J ends, which lost 2 bases and 1 base, there was a span of 15 bases. Per the germline V gene, CDR1 is SGHNT and CDR2 is YYREEE (reference sequence). This CDR3 region has 17 residues. DNA for the CDR3: TGTGCCAGCAGCTTAGGCGGACATCTAGGGAACACCGGGGAGCTGTTTTTT. Translation gives CASSLGGHLGNTGELFF.

The J gene is TRBJ1-2, the V gene TRBV6-2 or TRBV6-3; D gene ambiguous. Germline CDR1 is MNHEY and CDR2 is SVGEGT. This CDR3 is 12 amino acids long. Trimming took off 2 bases at V and 8 bases at J, with 9 bases between the two ends. The CDR3 here is CASSYGLRGYTF. In DNA form, the CDR3 reads TGTGCCAGCAGTTACGGCCTGAGGGGCTACACCTTC.

The chain has TRBV30 and TRBJ2-7, with 9 bases fitting TRBD2. This CDR3 comprises 14 residues. V dropped 2 bases and J dropped 3; count of bases not matched to a gene: 5. In germline, CDR1 is GTSNPN, CDR2 SVGIG (reference sequence). The CDR3 bases are TGTGCCTGGAGTCGCGCGGGGGGGATCTACGAGCAGTACTTC. This gives the protein CAWSRAGGIYEQYF. Together with reference TRBV30 and TRBJ2-7, the CDR3 gives the full variable domain: SQTIHQWPATLVQPVGSPLSLECTVEGTSNPNLYWYRQAAGRGLQLLFYSVGIGQISSEVPQNLSASRPQDRQFILSSKKLLLSDSGFYLCAWSRAGGIYEQYFGPGTRLTVT.

The rearrangement links TRBV5-1 to TRBJ1-2; D is unresolved. Germline CDR1 is SGHRS and CDR2 is YFSETQ. This CDR3 is 13 amino acids long. Trimming cost V 0 bases and J 4 bases, with 7 bases left between them. In DNA, the CDR3 is TGCGCCAGCAGCTTGGACAGATTCTATGGCTACACCTTC. Protein: CASSLDRFYGYTF.

The J gene is TRBJ1-1, the V gene TRBV6-5; weak D call: TRBD1 (5 bases). Germline V CDR1 and CDR2: MNHEY, SVGAGI. This CDR3 contains 14 residues. Trimming removed 0 bases from V and 4 bases from J, with 9 bases in between. For the CDR3, the DNA is TGTGCCAGCAGTTACTCGCAGGGCGGCACTGAAGCTTTCTTT. Protein product: CASSYSQGGTEAFF.

This chain joins TRBV10-3 and TRBJ2-3, with 12 bases aligning to TRBD2. The germline V gene has CDR1 ENHRY and CDR2 SYGVKD. Trimming cost V 5 bases and J 4 bases; bases outside gene matches: 7. The CDR3 covers 16 residues. The CDR3: CAISPSTSGGADTQYF. The DNA for the CDR3 is TGTGCCATCAGTCCCTCGACTAGCGGGGGCGCAGATACGCAGTATTTT.

The chain joins TRBV5-1 to TRBJ1-5, with unresolved D. Trimming took 2 bases from V and 5 from J, leaving 8 bases between them. Germline CDR1 and CDR2: SGHRS and YFSETQ. CDR3 size: 13 residues. The CDR3 nucleotides read TGCGCCAGCAGCTTAGAACGGGATCAGCCCCAGCATTTT. Translating gives CASSLERDQPQHF. The full variable domain, with the rest looked up from reference TRBV5-1 and TRBJ1-5, is KAGVTQTPRYLIKTRGQQVTLSCSPISGHRSVSWYQQTPGQGLQFLFEYFSETQRNKGNFPGRFSGRQFSNSRSEMNVSTLELGDSALYLCASSLERDQPQHFGDGTRLSIL.

In its sample, this clone was seen a few times. The V call is TRBV30, the J call TRBJ1-2; tentative D call: TRBD1 (6 bases). Trimming took 4 bases from V and 6 from J, leaving 18 bases between them. This CDR3 spans 14 amino acids. The germline V gene has CDR1 GTSNPN and CDR2 SVGIG (reference sequence). The CDR3 loop reads CAWNFLWDTNGYTF. Here the CDR3 DNA reads TGTGCCTGGAATTTTTTATGGGACACAAATGGCTACACCTTC. The full variable domain, completed using reference TRBV30 and TRBJ1-2, is SQTIHQWPATLVQPVGSPLSLECTVEGTSNPNLYWYRQAAGRGLQLLFYSVGIGQISSEVPQNLSASRPQDRQFILSSKKLLLSDSGFYLCAWNFLWDTNGYTFGSGTRLTVV.

The V and J genes are TRBV7-9 and TRBJ1-6, with 7 bases matching TRBD1. Germline CDR1 and CDR2: SEHNR and FQNEAQ (reference sequence). V was pared by 3 bases and J by 3 bases, with 2 bases of the junction left unmatched. The CDR3 consists of 15 residues. The CDR3 protein is CASSFQGDYNSPLHF. In DNA form, the CDR3 reads TGTGCCAGCAGCTTCCAGGGGGACTATAATTCACCCCTCCACTTT. Supplemented by reference TRBV7-9 and TRBJ1-6, the full variable domain reads DTGVSQNPRHKITKRGQNVTFRCDPISEHNRLYWYRQTLGQGPEFLTYFQNEAQLEKSRLLSDRFSAERPKGSFSTLEIQRTEQGDSAMYLCASSFQGDYNSPLHFGNGTRLTVT.

The chain has TRBV27 and TRBJ2-5; TRBD2 agrees at 8 bases. CDR1 and CDR2 (germline): MNHEY, SMNVEV (reference sequence). The CDR3 consists of 13 residues. Unmatched junction bases numbered 7, after V lost 8 bases and J lost 5 bases. CDR3 sequence: CASFSGIGETQYF. The CDR3, as DNA: TGTGCCAGCTTTAGCGGGATAGGGGAGACCCAGTACTTC.

The rearrangement joins TRBV3-1 (or the pseudogene TRBV3-2) to TRBJ2-1, with 7 bases matching TRBD1. The CDR3 has 16 residues. The V segment lost 3 bases and the J segment 1 base; nucleotides outside the gene matches: 6. The germline V gene encodes CDR1 LGHDT and CDR2 YNNKEL (reference sequence). CDR3 sequence reads: CASSQRGQLSYNEQFF. The DNA of the CDR3 is TGTGCCAGCAGCCAGAGGGGACAGCTATCCTACAATGAGCAGTTCTTC.